A single sample is the source of the 25 T cell receptor beta chains below, sequenced in a study of blood T cell repertoires in COVID-19. The table came from immunoSEQ multiplex PCR; TCRdb's copy has only in-frame clones and leaves some out. In the table there are approximately 300,000 clones, about 82% of which are singletons. Material: peripheral blood. These TCRs come from a woman between 45 and 65 years old with acute or convalescent COVID-19.

This clone has just one count. The J gene is TRBJ2-2, the V gene TRBV5-6, with TRBD1 matching 7 bases. The germline gives CDR1 SGHDT, CDR2 YYEEEE. V was clipped by 4 bases and J by 5 bases; unmatched bases: 5. The CDR3 sequence is 14 residues long. The CDR3 protein is CASSETGRTGELFF. In DNA form, the CDR3 reads TGTGCCAGCAGCGAGACAGGGCGGACCGGGGAGCTGTTTTTT.

The chain uses TRBV7-2 and TRBJ2-7, with TRBD2 as a possible D gene (6 bases). Trimming shortened V by 0 bases and J by 7 bases, and 13 bases separated the two germline ends. The germline gives CDR1 SGHTA, CDR2 FQGNSA. The length of the CDR3 is 14 residues. The CDR3 sequence: CASSLAAPAGEQYF. DNA of the CDR3: TGTGCCAGCAGCTTAGCAGCTCCGGCGGGGGAGCAGTACTTC.

This clone is a singleton in its sample. Here the CDR3 DNA reads TGTGCCAGCTCACCACCCGGAGAACAGGGGTACTATGGCTACACCTTC. As protein: CASSPPGEQGYYGYTF. The chain carries TRBV18 and TRBJ1-2; TRBD1 matches 7 bases. The germline V gene has CDR1 KGHSH and CDR2 LQKENI. The CDR3 loop spans 16 amino acids. J was trimmed by 3 bases and V by 0 bases; bases with no gene match: 7.

This clone was found once. This chain joins TRBV4-2 and TRBJ2-3, with D perhaps matching TRBD1 (5 bases). Germline V gene data show CDR1 as LGHNA and CDR2 as YNFKEQ. The CDR3 has 15 amino acids. V was trimmed by 1 base and J by 0 bases, leaving 8 bases between them. The CDR3 DNA follows: TGTGCCAGCAGCCAAGGGCAGGGTAGCACAGATACGCAGTATTTT. The encoded protein is CASSQGQGSTDTQYF.

This clone was seen more than once but under ten times. The chain recombines TRBV5-4 with TRBJ2-5; 7 nucleotides agree with TRBD1. J lost 5 bases, V lost 4 bases, and 2 bases had no gene match. CDR3 length equals 12 residues. CDR1 and CDR2 (germline): SGHNT, YYREEE (reference sequence). The CDR3 nucleotides are TGTGCCAGCAGCAGGGACAGCGAGACCCAGTACTTC. Encoded protein: CASSRDSETQYF.

V gene TRBV5-1 combines with J gene TRBJ1-2, with 9 bases that match TRBD1. V lost 4 bases, J lost 6 bases, and 7 bases stayed unmatched. This CDR3 is 14 amino acids long. The germline CDR1 and CDR2 sequences are SGHRS and YFSETQ. In DNA, the CDR3 is TGCGCCAGCAGCCCCGCCGGGACAGGGAATGGCTACACCTTC. Translating gives CASSPAGTGNGYTF. The entire variable domain, with the rest obtained from reference TRBV5-1 and TRBJ1-2, is as follows: KAGVTQTPRYLIKTRGQQVTLSCSPISGHRSVSWYQQTPGQGLQFLFEYFSETQRNKGNFPGRFSGRQFSNSRSEMNVSTLELGDSALYLCASSPAGTGNGYTFGSGTRLTVV.

A single count supports this clone. This chain connects TRBV2 to TRBJ2-1; tentatively, D is TRBD2 (6 bases). The CDR3 length is 16 residues. Germline lookup yields CDR1 SNHLY and CDR2 FYNNEI. V lost 1 base, J lost 5 bases, and 15 bases lay in between. The CDR3 bases are TGTGCCAGCAGTGAAGGTCCCGGGGGAAAAAACAATGAGCAGTTCTTC. This gives the protein CASSEGPGGKNNEQFF.

The chain is built from TRBV19 and TRBJ2-2; 9 bases are shared with TRBD1. The CDR3 contains 13 residues. V lost 10 bases and J lost 5; bases outside the gene matches: 5. The germline V gene encodes CDR1 LNHDA and CDR2 SQIVND (reference sequence). DNA of the CDR3: TGTGCCACTAACAGGGGGCCTACCGGGGAGCTGTTTTTT. Residues: CATNRGPTGELFF.

The rearrangement uses TRBV5-1 and TRBJ1-1; no reliable D call. V was trimmed by 5 bases and J by 1 base, leaving 6 bases between them. CDR3 length: 12 residues. From germline, CDR1 is SGHRS and CDR2 YFSETQ. The DNA for the CDR3 is TGCGCCAGCAGTAGACAGAACACTGAAGCTTTCTTT. This codes for CASSRQNTEAFF.

The chain joins TRBV6-4 to TRBJ1-5; D not resolved. Deletions cut 4 bases from V and 5 bases from J, with 9 bases between. The germline CDR1 and CDR2 sequences are MRHNA and SNTAGT. This CDR3 region has 13 residues. As DNA, the CDR3 is TGTGCCAGCAGTGCAAGCCCACATCAGCCCCAGCATTTT. This encodes CASSASPHQPQHF.

The rearrangement links TRBV3-1 (or the pseudogene TRBV3-2) to TRBJ1-1; 7 positions match TRBD1. This CDR3 region has 16 residues. V lost 1 base, J lost 4 bases, and 9 bases stayed unmatched. Germline V gene data show CDR1 as LGHDT and CDR2 as YNNKEL (reference sequence). The CDR3 nucleotides read TGTGCCAGCAGCCAAGTAAGTGAGGGGGCGACCACTGAAGCTTTCTTT. This gives the protein CASSQVSEGATTEAFF.

The chain has TRBV19 and TRBJ2-1; D is undetermined. Trimming left V 5 bases short and J 4 bases short, with 12 bases between. Germline CDR1 LNHDA, CDR2 SQIVND (reference sequence). CDR3 length: 14 amino acids. CDR3 DNA: TGTGCCAGTAGTGTAGGTTTTCCGTACAATGAGCAGTTCTTC. This encodes CASSVGFPYNEQFF.

This clone was counted a few times. The genes are TRBV12-3 or TRBV12-4 and TRBJ2-1; no clear D gene. V lost 6 bases to trimming and J lost 3 bases, with 3 bases between them. The CDR3 is 11 amino acids. In nucleotides, the CDR3 is TGTGCCAGCAGCCACTACAATGAGCAGTTCTTC. This translates into CASSHYNEQFF.

This chain links TRBV30 with TRBJ2-5; a weak D match, TRBD2 (6 bases). The CDR3 covers 15 residues. CDR1 and CDR2 (germline): GTSNPN, SVGIG (reference sequence). V lost 3 bases and J 2 bases, leaving 16 bases between the germline ends. The CDR3 is CAWRPGSQVQETQYF. CDR3 DNA sequence: TGTGCCTGGAGACCCGGGAGCCAAGTACAAGAGACCCAGTACTTC.

This clone was seen just once. Distinct nucleotide sequences in the sample also encode this CDR3. The V call is TRBV28, the J call TRBJ2-7, with D tentatively TRBD1 (5 bases). This CDR3 spans 13 amino acids. The V gene's germline CDR1 is MDHEN and CDR2 SYDVKM. V lost 5 bases to trimming and J lost 2 bases, with 10 bases between them. In DNA, the CDR3 is TGTGCCAGCAGTCTGCAGGGTACCTACGAGCAGTACTTC. It specifies CASSLQGTYEQYF.

The CDR3 protein is CAWSVRSYNEQFF. For the CDR3, the DNA is TGTGCCTGGAGTGTCAGGTCCTACAATGAGCAGTTCTTC. V usage is TRBV30 and J usage is TRBJ2-1; no firm D call. Germline-derived CDR1 and CDR2 are GTSNPN and SVGIG (reference sequence). The V and J ends lost 0 bases and 1 base respectively, with 4 bases between them. This CDR3 is built from 13 residues. The full variable domain, its missing parts supplied by reference TRBV30 and TRBJ2-1, is SQTIHQWPATLVQPVGSPLSLECTVEGTSNPNLYWYRQAAGRGLQLLFYSVGIGQISSEVPQNLSASRPQDRQFILSSKKLLLSDSGFYLCAWSVRSYNEQFFGPGTRLTVL.

The chain has TRBV2 and TRBJ2-5; a weak D match, TRBD2 (6 bases). The CDR3 is 13 amino acids. Trimming stripped 6 bases from V and 5 bases from J, with 13 bases between. Germline V gene data show CDR1 as SNHLY and CDR2 as FYNNEI. The CDR3 sequence: CASSRRASETQYF. CDR3 nucleotides: TGTGCCAGCAGCCGGAGGGCCAGCGAGACCCAGTACTTC.

The chain uses TRBV19 and TRBJ2-1; 8 bases agree with TRBD1. Germline loops: CDR1 LNHDA, CDR2 SQIVND (reference sequence). The J segment lost 4 bases and the V segment lost 5 bases, leaving 13 bases of the junction unmatched. The CDR3 is 17 residues long. CDR3 in DNA: TGTGCCAGTAGTCCTCTAAACAGGGGGAAATCATACAATGAGCAGTTCTTC. It codes for CASSPLNRGKSYNEQFF.

The genes are TRBV7-9 and TRBJ2-7; 8 bases match TRBD1. Germline loops: CDR1 SEHNR, CDR2 FQNEAQ (reference sequence). The CDR3 consists of 17 residues. V trimming: 3 bases; J trimming: 0 bases; junction bases outside the gene matches: 10. CDR3 DNA sequence: TGTGCCAGCAGCTTTAACGGACGCACAGGGGGCTCCTACGAGCAGTACTTC. Protein product: CASSFNGRTGGSYEQYF.

The gene calls are TRBV28 and TRBJ2-7, with a tentative D call TRBD2 (6 bases). Germline V gene data show CDR1 as MDHEN and CDR2 as SYDVKM. The CDR3 length is 14 residues. The V gene lost 5 bases and the J gene lost 3 bases, with 14 bases spanning the gap. The CDR3: CASSLNQGLYEQYF. The CDR3 DNA follows: TGTGCCAGCAGTCTGAACCAGGGACTCTACGAGCAGTACTTC.

The V and J genes are TRBV7-9 and TRBJ2-3; 14 nucleotides match TRBD2. There are 16 residues in the CDR3. CDR1 SEHNR and CDR2 FQNEAQ come from the germline V gene (reference sequence). V lost 5 bases to trimming and J lost 3 bases; unmatched junction nucleotides: 4. CDR3 loop: CASSTRLAGGTDTQYF. CDR3 DNA sequence: TGTGCCAGCAGCACTAGACTAGCGGGAGGGACAGATACGCAGTATTTT.

Concerning this clone: This sample includes further DNA sequences coding for the same CDR3. The V gene is TRBV28, the J gene TRBJ2-3; 7 nucleotides line up with TRBD1. From germline, CDR1 is MDHEN and CDR2 SYDVKM. The CDR3 runs to 15 residues. V trimming: 4 bases; J trimming: 3 bases; junction bases outside the gene matches: 7. This CDR3 is CASSSWDRATDTQYF. CDR3 bases: TGTGCCAGCAGTTCCTGGGACAGAGCTACAGATACGCAGTATTTT.

V gene TRBV28 combines with J gene TRBJ2-2; 11 bases line up with TRBD2. With V trimmed by 10 bases and J by 6 bases, 7 bases remained unmatched. This CDR3 contains 14 residues. Germline V gives CDR1 MDHEN, CDR2 SYDVKM. The CDR3 here is CATLAGGLSGELFF. CDR3 bases: TGTGCCACCTTAGCGGGAGGGCTTTCCGGGGAGCTGTTTTTT.

DNA of the CDR3: TGTGCCAGCAGCCACACTAGCGGGTCGGCAGATACGCAGTATTTT. Translated: CASSHTSGSADTQYF. V is TRBV7-2 and J is TRBJ2-3; 9 nucleotides line up with TRBD2. Germline V gene sequence: CDR1 SGHTA, CDR2 FQGNSA. The CDR3 spans 15 residues. V lost 5 bases to trimming and J lost 4 bases; unmatched junction nucleotides: 7.

The J gene is TRBJ2-1, the V gene TRBV27, with 7 bases aligning to TRBD2. This CDR3 has 16 amino acids. In germline, CDR1 is MNHEY, CDR2 SMNVEV (reference sequence). Trimming took 6 bases from V and 5 from J; bases not matched to a gene: 13. As DNA, the CDR3 is TGTGCCAGCAGCCCCATCGCCCAGCGGGGCAACAATGAGCAGTTCTTC. Translated, it gives CASSPIAQRGNNEQFF.